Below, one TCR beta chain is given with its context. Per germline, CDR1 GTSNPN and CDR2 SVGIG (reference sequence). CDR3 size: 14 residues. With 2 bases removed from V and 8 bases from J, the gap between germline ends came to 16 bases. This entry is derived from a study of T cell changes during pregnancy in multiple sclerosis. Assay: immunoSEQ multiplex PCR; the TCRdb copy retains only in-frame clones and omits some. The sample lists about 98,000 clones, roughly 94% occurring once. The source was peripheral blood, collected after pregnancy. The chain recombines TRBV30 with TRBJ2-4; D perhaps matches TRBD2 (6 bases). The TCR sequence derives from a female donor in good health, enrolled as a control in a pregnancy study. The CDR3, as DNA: TGTGCCTGGAGTTCTCCTCAGTGGGGGGACATTCAGTACTTC. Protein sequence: CAWSSPQWGDIQYF.